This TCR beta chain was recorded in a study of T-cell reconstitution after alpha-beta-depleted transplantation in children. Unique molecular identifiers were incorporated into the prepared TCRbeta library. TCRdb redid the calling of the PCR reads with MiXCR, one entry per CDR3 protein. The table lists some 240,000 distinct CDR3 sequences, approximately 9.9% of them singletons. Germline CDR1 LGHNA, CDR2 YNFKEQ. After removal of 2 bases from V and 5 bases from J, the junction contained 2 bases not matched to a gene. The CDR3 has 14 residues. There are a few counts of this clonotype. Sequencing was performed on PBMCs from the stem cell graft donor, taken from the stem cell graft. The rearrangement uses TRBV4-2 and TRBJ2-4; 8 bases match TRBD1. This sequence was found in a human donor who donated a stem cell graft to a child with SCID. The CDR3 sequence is CASSQTTGENIQYF. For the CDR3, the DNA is TGTGCCAGCAGCCAAACGACAGGGGAAAACATTCAGTACTTC.